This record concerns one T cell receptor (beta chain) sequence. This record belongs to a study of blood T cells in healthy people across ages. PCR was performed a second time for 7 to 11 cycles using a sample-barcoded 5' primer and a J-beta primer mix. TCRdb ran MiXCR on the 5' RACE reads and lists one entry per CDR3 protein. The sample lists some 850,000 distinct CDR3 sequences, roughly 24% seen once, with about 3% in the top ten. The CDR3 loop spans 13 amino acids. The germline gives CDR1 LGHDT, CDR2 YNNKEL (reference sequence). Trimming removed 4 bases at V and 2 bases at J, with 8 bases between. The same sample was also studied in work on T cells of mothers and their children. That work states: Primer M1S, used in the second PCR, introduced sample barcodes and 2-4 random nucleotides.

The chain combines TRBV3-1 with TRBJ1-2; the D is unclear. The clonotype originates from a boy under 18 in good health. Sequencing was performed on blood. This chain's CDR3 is CASSLELNYGYTF. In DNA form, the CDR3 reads TGTGCCAGCAGCCTCGAACTAAACTATGGCTACACCTTC.